This entry lists 27 T cell receptor beta chains sequenced from one sample in a study of shared clonotypes between healthy human individuals. The method was immunoSEQ multiplex PCR; TCRdb's version includes in-frame clones alone and lacks a portion of them. In the table there are fewer than 1.8 million clones, about 98.5% of which are singletons. Input material: naive CD4+ T cells sorted from blood. Sample subset: CD45RA+ positively selected. The receptors stem from a man aged 30-40 years in good health.

The count of this clone is one. The sample carries other DNA sequences with the same CDR3. The chain employs TRBV5-1 and TRBJ2-7; TRBD1 aligns across 7 bases. The V and J ends lost 4 bases and 2 bases, in that order; junction bases with no gene match: 3. Germline values: CDR1 SGHRS, CDR2 YFSETQ. The CDR3 is 13 amino acids. The CDR3 is CASSRDRTYEQYF. The CDR3 DNA follows: TGCGCCAGCAGCAGGGACAGAACCTACGAGCAGTACTTC.

The chain links TRBV10-3 to TRBJ2-7; weak D call: TRBD1 (6 bases). The V gene lost 5 bases and the J gene lost 5 bases, with 13 bases spanning the gap. The CDR3 runs 13 residues. Germline loops: CDR1 ENHRY, CDR2 SYGVKD. CDR3: CAISPSGADEQYF. As DNA, the CDR3 is TGTGCCATCAGTCCGTCAGGGGCTGACGAGCAGTACTTC.

The rearrangement joins TRBV18 to TRBJ2-1; 8 bases match TRBD2. CDR3 length equals 16 residues. The germline CDR1 and CDR2 sequences are KGHSH and LQKENI. V lost 2 bases and J lost 7; bases outside the gene matches: 10. The CDR3 loop reads CASSPISGSDSNEQFF. DNA of the CDR3: TGTGCCAGCTCACCAATCAGCGGGAGTGATTCAAATGAGCAGTTCTTC.

The V gene is TRBV9, the J gene TRBJ2-7, with 7 bases fitting TRBD1. Trimming took 0 bases from V and 0 from J; bases not matched to a gene: 3. Germline loops: CDR1 SGDLS, CDR2 YYNGEE. This CDR3 comprises 15 residues. CDR3 loop: CASSVEQGTSYEQYF. The CDR3 DNA follows: TGTGCCAGCAGCGTAGAACAGGGGACCTCCTACGAGCAGTACTTC.

The genes are TRBV5-1 and TRBJ2-7, with TRBD1 identical over 7 bases. Trimming removed 4 bases from V and 2 bases from J; junction bases left unmatched: 18. This CDR3 spans 18 amino acids. Germline loops: CDR1 SGHRS, CDR2 YFSETQ. The CDR3 sequence: CASSPRSPGQASPYEQYF. DNA for the CDR3: TGCGCCAGCAGCCCGAGAAGTCCAGGACAGGCTTCCCCCTACGAGCAGTACTTC.

V is TRBV6-6 and J is TRBJ2-1, with D maybe TRBD2 (6 bases). Trimming took off 11 bases at V and 3 bases at J, with 14 bases between the two ends. This CDR3 has 13 amino acids. Germline CDR1 is MNHNY and CDR2 is SVGAGI (reference sequence). The CDR3, as DNA: TGTGCCGCCGGGCGGGGTAACTACAATGAGCAGTTCTTC. It is translated as CAAGRGNYNEQFF.

V is TRBV11-2 and J is TRBJ2-1, with D possibly being TRBD1 (5 bases). The V and J ends lost 0 bases and 3 bases respectively, with 15 bases between them. Looked up from germline, CDR1 is SGHAT and CDR2 is FQNNGV. The length of the CDR3 is 17 residues. In nucleotides, the CDR3 is TGTGCCAGCAGCTTAGATAGGTTTACAGGAATCTACAATGAGCAGTTCTTC. Residues: CASSLDRFTGIYNEQFF.

The genes are TRBV6-5 and TRBJ1-1; D may be TRBD1 (6 bases). CDR3 length: 14 residues. Trimming cost V 6 bases and J 6 bases, with 17 bases left between them. The V gene's germline CDR1 is MNHEY and CDR2 SVGAGI. CDR3 sequence reads: CASSPRAGESEAFF. CDR3 coding DNA: TGTGCCAGCAGCCCCAGGGCAGGGGAGTCTGAAGCTTTCTTT.

The chain carries TRBV15 and TRBJ1-5; 8 nucleotides agree with TRBD1. The CDR3 runs to 17 residues. V shed 8 bases, J shed 0 bases, and the junction held 12 bases outside the gene matches. Per the germline V gene, CDR1 is LNHNV and CDR2 is YYDKDF (reference sequence). The CDR3 nucleotides read TGTGCCACCCTTAGGGGGGACAGGTACTATAGCAATCAGCCCCAGCATTTT. Residues: CATLRGDRYYSNQPQHF.

The chain recombines TRBV2 with TRBJ2-5, with D possibly being TRBD1 (6 bases). Trimming took off 7 bases at V and 3 bases at J, with 12 bases between the two ends. This CDR3 is built from 13 residues. Germline V gene sequence: CDR1 SNHLY, CDR2 FYNNEI. The CDR3 DNA reads TGTGCCAGCAAAGGGGGTCTCAAAGAGACCCAGTACTTC. This sequence encodes CASKGGLKETQYF.

The chain recombines TRBV4-1 with TRBJ2-1; D might be TRBD1 (6 bases). V lost 1 base and J 6 bases, leaving 16 bases between the germline ends. Per the germline V gene, CDR1 is MGHRA and CDR2 is YSYEKL. This CDR3 has 16 residues. CDR3 in amino acids: CASSQGDQGFFNEQFF. Written as DNA, the CDR3 is TGCGCCAGCAGCCAAGGGGATCAGGGGTTTTTCAATGAGCAGTTCTTC.

The V and J genes are TRBV7-8 and TRBJ2-6; TRBD2 might be the D (7 bases). Germline V gene data show CDR1 as SGHVS and CDR2 as FQNEAQ. Trimming removed 2 bases from V and 2 bases from J, with 10 bases in between. The CDR3 length is 16 residues. The CDR3 here is CASSLFGGPGANVLTF. CDR3 DNA: TGTGCCAGCAGCTTATTCGGGGGGCCTGGGGCCAACGTCCTGACTTTC.

The chain uses TRBV5-1 and TRBJ2-3, with 9 bases lining up with TRBD2. The germline V gene has CDR1 SGHRS and CDR2 YFSETQ. The CDR3 extends over 15 amino acids. Germline trimming cut 0 bases from V and 4 bases from J; bases unmatched to any gene: 3. The CDR3 nucleotides read TGCGCCAGCAGCTTGGAACTAGCGGGCTCAGATACGCAGTATTTT. This encodes CASSLELAGSDTQYF.

As concerns this clone: The sample holds other DNA sequences that translate to the same CDR3. The gene calls are TRBV7-9 and TRBJ2-3, with TRBD1 matching over 9 bases. V was pared by 5 bases and J by 4 bases, with 4 bases of the junction left unmatched. Germline V gene sequence: CDR1 SEHNR, CDR2 FQNEAQ (reference sequence). The CDR3 has 14 amino acids. The CDR3 is CASSTDRGADTQYF. The CDR3, as DNA: TGTGCCAGCAGCACTGACAGGGGGGCAGATACGCAGTATTTT. Looking up the rest from reference TRBV7-9 and TRBJ2-3 gives the full variable domain: DTGVSQNPRHKITKRGQNVTFRCDPISEHNRLYWYRQTLGQGPEFLTYFQNEAQLEKSRLLSDRFSAERPKGSFSTLEIQRTEQGDSAMYLCASSTDRGADTQYFGPGTRLTVL.

The chain joins TRBV28 to TRBJ2-1, with 7 nucleotides matching TRBD1. Germline V CDR1 and CDR2: MDHEN, SYDVKM. The CDR3 runs 13 residues. The V and J ends lost 2 bases and 6 bases, in that order; junction bases with no gene match: 1. CDR3 bases: TGTGCCAGCAGTTTAGGGACAGCCAATGAGCAGTTCTTC. This codes for CASSLGTANEQFF.

The chain carries TRBV7-9 and TRBJ2-7, with D possibly being TRBD2 (6 bases). Germline CDR1 SEHNR, CDR2 FQNEAQ (reference sequence). There are 15 residues in the CDR3. Trimming took off 5 bases at V and 2 bases at J, with 16 bases between the two ends. In nucleotides, the CDR3 is TGTGCCAGCAGCGCCGCAGGAGGGGCCCCCTACGAGCAGTACTTC. It is translated as CASSAAGGAPYEQYF.

The chain is built from TRBV11-2 and TRBJ2-2, with TRBD2 matching 8 bases. The V and J ends lost 7 bases and 7 bases, in that order; junction bases with no gene match: 8. CDR3 length equals 14 residues. Germline V gene data show CDR1 as SGHAT and CDR2 as FQNNGV. The CDR3 DNA reads as TGTGCCAGCATCAGCGGGAGTAGGAACGGGGAGCTGTTTTTT. It is translated as CASISGSRNGELFF.

The chain is built from TRBV4-2 and TRBJ1-2; 7 nucleotides agree with TRBD1. Germline CDR1 reads LGHNA; CDR2 reads YNFKEQ. V lost 2 bases and J lost 2; bases outside the gene matches: 8. This CDR3 contains 16 residues. CDR3 in amino acids: CASSQSDRVPNYGYTF. For the CDR3, the DNA is TGTGCCAGCAGCCAAAGCGACAGGGTGCCAAACTATGGCTACACCTTC.

The chain is built from TRBV6-5 and TRBJ2-2; TRBD1 might be the D (6 bases). Trimming removed 8 bases at V and 0 bases at J, with 7 bases between. CDR1 is MNHEY, CDR2 SVGAGI, per germline. The CDR3 loop spans 13 amino acids. The CDR3: CASGQTNTGELFF. In DNA, the CDR3 is TGTGCCAGCGGACAGACGAACACCGGGGAGCTGTTTTTT.

CDR3 DNA: TGTGCCAGCAGCCCCACCGGGACAGTATATGGCTACACCTTC. This gives the protein CASSPTGTVYGYTF. This chain joins TRBV25-1 and TRBJ1-2, with 7 positions matching TRBD1. Germline loops: CDR1 MGHDK, CDR2 SYGVNS. V lost 6 bases and J lost 5; bases outside the gene matches: 9. The CDR3 is 14 residues long.

The J gene is TRBJ2-3, the V gene TRBV18; D call uncertain. Germline V gene lookup returns CDR1 KGHSH and CDR2 LQKENI. Trimming took off 5 bases at V and 0 bases at J, with 9 bases between the two ends. This CDR3 has 14 amino acids. The CDR3 sequence: CASSSLPSTDTQYF. Written as DNA, the CDR3 is TGTGCCAGCTCATCCCTTCCGAGCACAGATACGCAGTATTTT.

The chain employs TRBV4-1 and TRBJ1-5; tentative D call: TRBD1 (6 bases). The CDR3 length is 19 residues. The V end was cut by 0 bases, the J end by 0 bases, with 18 bases between. Germline CDR1 MGHRA, CDR2 YSYEKL. In nucleotides, the CDR3 is TGCGCCAGCAGCCAAGATTGGGGGCGCAAGGGGTATAGCAATCAGCCCCAGCATTTT. Encoded protein: CASSQDWGRKGYSNQPQHF.

The V and J genes are TRBV19 and TRBJ2-7; D is ambiguous. The germline gives CDR1 LNHDA, CDR2 SQIVND (reference sequence). The CDR3 spans 13 residues. Trimming took 3 bases from V and 2 from J, leaving 8 bases between them. Written as DNA, the CDR3 is TGTGCCAGTAGTATCTCAAGGACCTACGAGCAGTACTTC. It translates to CASSISRTYEQYF. Full variable domain (missing parts from reference TRBV19 and TRBJ2-7): DGGITQSPKYLFRKEGQNVTLSCEQNLNHDAMYWYRQDPGQGLRLIYYSQIVNDFQKGDIAEGYSVSREKKESFPLTVTSAQKNPTAFYLCASSISRTYEQYFGPGTRLTVT.

The chain employs TRBV28 and TRBJ1-4, with 10 bases aligning to TRBD1. Trimming took 3 bases from V and 8 from J; bases not matched to a gene: 9. This CDR3 contains 16 residues. Germline values: CDR1 MDHEN, CDR2 SYDVKM. The CDR3, as DNA: TGTGCCAGCAGTTTCCCCGGACAGGGGGTTCGGGAAAAACTGTTTTTT. This sequence encodes CASSFPGQGVREKLFF.

The chain recombines TRBV28 with TRBJ2-7; D perhaps matches TRBD2 (6 bases). CDR3 size: 15 residues. Germline CDR1 MDHEN, CDR2 SYDVKM. V gave up 4 bases and J gave up 2 bases, with 15 bases separating them. The CDR3 protein is CASSYGRRTTYEQYF. For the CDR3, the DNA is TGTGCCAGCAGTTATGGGCGGAGGACTACCTACGAGCAGTACTTC.

The chain combines TRBV7-2 with TRBJ2-1; 9 bases are shared with TRBD2. Germline V gene sequence: CDR1 SGHTA, CDR2 FQGNSA. Trimming removed 1 base from V and 10 bases from J; junction bases left unmatched: 11. CDR3 length: 16 residues. CDR3: CASSLGAGGPIGEQFF. DNA of the CDR3: TGTGCCAGCAGCTTAGGTGCGGGAGGGCCGATCGGGGAGCAGTTCTTC.

The rearrangement links TRBV9 to TRBJ2-4; D may be TRBD2 (5 bases). This CDR3 is built from 14 residues. Trimming removed 3 bases at V and 8 bases at J, with 15 bases between. The germline gives CDR1 SGDLS, CDR2 YYNGEE. CDR3 sequence reads: CASSGPVMEDIQYF. CDR3 nucleotide sequence: TGTGCCAGCAGCGGCCCGGTCATGGAGGACATTCAGTACTTC.